This T cell receptor beta chain came from a study of PD-L1 blockade in urothelial cancer. This clone was seen more than once but under ten times. Stated time point: pretreatment peripheral blood. The assay was immunoSEQ multiplex PCR, and TCRdb's table has in-frame clones only and misses some. The data show approximately 50,000 clones, around 80% seen once. CDR1 is DFQATT, CDR2 SNEGSKA, per germline (reference sequence). V lost 3 bases and J 8 bases, leaving 8 bases between the germline ends. The CDR3 is 11 residues long. The source material was PBMCs, sampled around atezolizumab (anti-PD-L1) treatment. This clonotype originated in an older man with urothelial cancer. The chain is built from TRBV20-1 and TRBJ2-1; D remains ambiguous. CDR3 sequence (DNA): TGCAGTGCTAGTCCCCGGGATGAGCAGTTCTTC. Protein product: CSASPRDEQFF.